This entry lists 25 T cell receptor beta chains sequenced from one sample in a study of regulatory and conventional T cells in RAG deficiency. Genomic DNA came from blood conventional CD4+ T cells gated CD25-low CD127-high. This table comes from immunoSEQ multiplex PCR, and its TCRdb copy is limited to in-frame clones, with some not included. The repertoire holds about 29,000 clones, with around 96% as singletons. These data are also associated with another study on regulatory T cells. That report notes: Amplification used 52 TRBV primers and 13 TRBJ primers.

Sequencing was done on a sample of CD25- CD4+ T cells sorted from blood. The receptors were sampled from a human donor in good health.

The rearrangement uses TRBV5-5 and TRBJ2-4; weak D call: TRBD2 (6 bases). V shed 4 bases and J shed 6 bases, with 20 bases lying between them. Germline CDR1 and CDR2: SGHKS and YYEKEE (reference sequence). The CDR3 totals 16 residues. The CDR3 nucleotides read TGTGCCAGCAGCCATGACAGAGGTCTGGGGGGAAACATTCAGTACTTC. Its translation: CASSHDRGLGGNIQYF.

J is TRBJ1-5 and V is TRBV6-1; 7 nucleotides match TRBD1. The CDR3 sequence is 13 residues long. Germline V gene sequence: CDR1 MNHNS, CDR2 SASEGT. V was clipped by 8 bases and J by 5 bases; unmatched bases: 6. CDR3: CASHRQGDQPQHF. Written as DNA, the CDR3 is TGTGCCAGCCATCGGCAGGGGGATCAGCCCCAGCATTTT.

The count of this clone is one. The gene calls are TRBV5-1 and TRBJ1-2, with 7 bases fitting TRBD1. The J segment lost 7 bases and the V segment lost 1 base, leaving 7 bases of the junction unmatched. CDR1 and CDR2 from the germline V gene are SGHRS and YFSETQ. This CDR3 contains 14 residues. The DNA for the CDR3 is TGCGCCAGCAGCTTGACAGGGGAATGGTCTGGCTACACCTTC. Protein product: CASSLTGEWSGYTF. Full variable domain (rest looked up from reference TRBV5-1 and TRBJ1-2): KAGVTQTPRYLIKTRGQQVTLSCSPISGHRSVSWYQQTPGQGLQFLFEYFSETQRNKGNFPGRFSGRQFSNSRSEMNVSTLELGDSALYLCASSLTGEWSGYTFGSGTRLTVV.

This chain joins TRBV9 and TRBJ2-7; 7 nucleotides align to TRBD2. The CDR3 runs 13 residues. CDR1 is SGDLS and CDR2 is YYNGEE in the germline V gene. The V and J ends lost 2 bases and 6 bases, in that order; junction bases with no gene match: 5. This chain's CDR3 is CASSVGGKAEQYF. The CDR3 DNA sequence: TGTGCCAGCAGCGTGGGGGGGAAGGCCGAGCAGTACTTC.

The chain employs TRBV5-1 and TRBJ1-5; a possible D gene is TRBD1 (6 bases). Germline V gene sequence: CDR1 SGHRS, CDR2 YFSETQ. The CDR3 spans 16 residues. Trimming removed 4 bases at V and 1 base at J, with 15 bases between. CDR3 region: CASSPERRGSNQPQHF. The DNA of the CDR3 is TGCGCCAGCAGCCCAGAGCGAAGGGGGAGCAATCAGCCCCAGCATTTT.

The rearrangement joins TRBV6-5 to TRBJ1-1; D call uncertain. V dropped 6 bases and J dropped 3 bases, with 8 bases sitting between them. The CDR3 loop spans 12 amino acids. CDR1 and CDR2 from the germline V gene are MNHEY and SVGAGI. CDR3: CASSRGHTEAFF. In DNA form, the CDR3 reads TGTGCCAGCAGCAGAGGGCACACTGAAGCTTTCTTT.

Only one count was recorded for this clone. The chain employs TRBV5-5 and TRBJ1-1; D remains unclear. CDR3 length: 16 amino acids. V was trimmed by 4 bases and J by 1 base, leaving 17 bases between them. Germline V gives CDR1 SGHKS, CDR2 YYEKEE (reference sequence). This CDR3 is CASSPLLSASNTEAFF. In DNA, the CDR3 is TGTGCCAGCAGCCCGCTCCTTAGTGCCTCGAACACTGAAGCTTTCTTT.

In the case of this clone: The sample has other DNA sequences that encode this CDR3 too. V and J are TRBV6-5 and TRBJ1-6; D uncertain. Trimming shortened V by 10 bases and J by 0 bases, and 10 bases separated the two germline ends. The CDR3 loop spans 14 amino acids. Germline V gene sequence: CDR1 MNHEY, CDR2 SVGAGI. CDR3: CATLASSYNSPLHF. CDR3 DNA sequence: TGTGCCACACTTGCGAGCTCCTATAATTCACCCCTCCACTTT.

The chain is built from TRBV7-9 and TRBJ2-1, with 9 bases identical to TRBD2. Per germline, CDR1 SEHNR and CDR2 FQNEAQ (reference sequence). This CDR3 is built from 13 residues. V shed 5 bases and J 10 bases; nucleotides not matched to a gene: 6. The CDR3 DNA is TGTGCCAGCAGCCCACCCGGGACTAGCGAGCAGTTCTTC. This gives the protein CASSPPGTSEQFF.

The chain has TRBV7-6 and TRBJ2-5; D perhaps matches TRBD1 (6 bases). This CDR3 has 13 residues. Germline V gives CDR1 SGHVS, CDR2 FNYEAQ. Trimming stripped 6 bases from V and 5 bases from J, with 13 bases between. As DNA, the CDR3 is TGTGCCAGCAGTCCCAACAGGGTGGAGACCCAGTACTTC. The encoded protein is CASSPNRVETQYF.

The count of this clone is one. The chain couples TRBV7-9 to TRBJ1-6; no clear D gene. The CDR3 covers 13 residues. V lost 2 bases and J lost 9, with 8 bases in between. CDR1 and CDR2 (germline): SEHNR, FQNEAQ (reference sequence). CDR3 bases: TGTGCCAGCAGCTTAAGTAGTCCTTCACCCCTCCACTTT. Its protein product is CASSLSSPSPLHF.

The chain joins TRBV19 to TRBJ1-6; D not certain. Germline loops: CDR1 LNHDA, CDR2 SQIVND (reference sequence). Trimming left V 5 bases short and J 9 bases short, with 11 bases between. The CDR3 contains 13 residues. The CDR3 region is CASSSGDPSPLHF. In nucleotides, the CDR3 is TGTGCCAGTAGTTCAGGTGATCCTTCACCCCTCCACTTT.

V is TRBV27 and J is TRBJ2-4; the match to TRBD1 covers 7 bases. In germline, CDR1 is MNHEY, CDR2 SMNVEV (reference sequence). This CDR3 comprises 15 residues. The V gene end was trimmed by 6 bases and the J gene end by 9 bases; junction bases not matched to a gene: 14. The CDR3 loop is CASRLSGTAYRIQYF. In DNA, the CDR3 is TGTGCCAGCAGACTCTCCGGGACAGCTTATCGCATTCAGTACTTC.

The J gene is TRBJ2-7, the V gene TRBV5-1; TRBD1 is a possible D gene (6 bases). Germline loops: CDR1 SGHRS, CDR2 YFSETQ. The V and J ends lost 5 bases and 2 bases respectively, with 11 bases between them. The CDR3 loop spans 13 amino acids. The CDR3 bases are TGCGCCAGCAGGGGGACATCACCCTACGAGCAGTACTTC. Translating it yields CASRGTSPYEQYF.

V usage is TRBV5-6 and J usage is TRBJ2-5; D possibly corresponds to TRBD1 (5 bases). The better agreement between TRBJ2-7 and the DNA end casts doubt on the J call. The CDR3 has 14 residues. Germline loops: CDR1 SGHDT, CDR2 YYEEEE. The CDR3 sequence: CASSLTARDYEQYF. The DNA for the CDR3 is TGTGCCAGCAGCTTGACCGCCAGGGACTACGAGCAGTACTTC.

For this clone: At one of its ends the junction is not consistent with the germline gene, which may arise from a read error. Other nucleotide sequences from this sample produce the same CDR3. The chain links TRBV15 to TRBJ1-6, with D unclear. Germline CDR1 and CDR2: LNHNV and YYDKDF (reference sequence). The CDR3 consists of 15 residues. The CDR3 region has the DNA TGTGCCACCAGCAGAGATCGGGGTTATAATTCCCCCCTCCACTTT. Translated, it gives CATSRDRGYNSPLHF.

This clone was seen just once. The chain has TRBV5-1 and TRBJ1-2; D gene uncertain. This CDR3 is 13 amino acids long. Germline loops: CDR1 SGHRS, CDR2 YFSETQ. Trimming stripped 0 bases from V and 4 bases from J, with 7 bases between. CDR3 in amino acids: CASSLAVSYGYTF. In nucleotides, the CDR3 is TGCGCCAGCAGCTTGGCGGTGTCCTATGGCTACACCTTC.

The chain uses TRBV18 and TRBJ1-3; perhaps TRBD1 as D (5 bases). V lost 4 bases, J lost 0 bases, and 13 bases lay in between. CDR1 and CDR2 from the germline V gene are KGHSH and LQKENI. The CDR3 has 16 residues. The CDR3 loop is CASSRIDSLSGNTIYF. The CDR3 DNA reads TGTGCCAGCTCACGTATCGACAGCCTCTCTGGAAACACCATATATTTT.

The chain is built from TRBV6-1 and TRBJ2-5; 8 positions agree with TRBD1. V lost 3 bases, J lost 5 bases, and 8 bases stayed unmatched. This CDR3 is built from 15 residues. Germline V gives CDR1 MNHNS, CDR2 SASEGT. CDR3: CASSDRTGPRETQYF. Here the CDR3 DNA reads TGTGCCAGCAGTGACCGGACAGGGCCGCGGGAGACCCAGTACTTC.

The V call is TRBV2, the J call TRBJ1-1; 7 nucleotides match TRBD1. CDR1 and CDR2 from the germline V gene are SNHLY and FYNNEI. The J segment lost 8 bases and the V segment lost 8 bases, leaving 14 bases of the junction unmatched. This CDR3 has 14 amino acids. DNA of the CDR3: TGTGCCAGCTCTCCCGACAGGGTAGGGGTGGAAGCTTTCTTT. Protein sequence: CASSPDRVGVEAFF. Supplemented by reference TRBV2 and TRBJ1-1, the full variable domain reads EPEVTQTPSHQVTQMGQEVILRCVPISNHLYFYWYRQILGQKVEFLVSFYNNEISEKSEIFDDQFSVERPDGSNFTLKIRSTKLEDSAMYFCASSPDRVGVEAFFGQGTRLTVV.

The chain has TRBV6-5 and TRBJ1-2; no reliable D call. The CDR3 contains 12 residues. V dropped 6 bases and J dropped 4 bases, with 9 bases sitting between them. From germline, CDR1 is MNHEY and CDR2 SVGAGI. Here the CDR3 reads CASSLYGYGYTF. Written as DNA, the CDR3 is TGTGCCAGCAGCCTATACGGCTATGGCTACACCTTC.

J is TRBJ1-5 and V is TRBV30; D is perhaps TRBD1 (5 bases). The CDR3 sequence is 15 residues long. V dropped 1 base and J dropped 4 bases, with 14 bases sitting between them. Germline CDR1 is GTSNPN and CDR2 is SVGIG (reference sequence). CDR3 residues: CAWSGRGFGNQPQHF. The CDR3 DNA sequence: TGTGCCTGGAGTGGAAGGGGTTTCGGGAATCAGCCCCAGCATTTT. Complete variable domain (other parts from reference TRBV30 and TRBJ1-5): SQTIHQWPATLVQPVGSPLSLECTVEGTSNPNLYWYRQAAGRGLQLLFYSVGIGQISSEVPQNLSASRPQDRQFILSSKKLLLSDSGFYLCAWSGRGFGNQPQHFGDGTRLSIL.

V gene TRBV6-5 combines with J gene TRBJ2-2, with 8 bases aligning to TRBD1. Trimming took 7 bases from V and 3 from J; bases not matched to a gene: 7. Germline V lookup: CDR1 MNHEY, CDR2 SVGAGI. CDR3 length: 15 residues. This chain's CDR3 is CASTRDRSHTGELFF. The CDR3 DNA follows: TGTGCCAGCACGCGGGACAGGAGCCACACCGGGGAGCTGTTTTTT.

Here the CDR3 DNA reads TGTGCCAGCAGTCCCGGGACTAGCGGGGGGCTAAAAGGTTCGTACTTC. Its protein is CASSPGTSGGLKGSYF. This chain uses TRBV28 with TRBJ2-7; 15 bases map to TRBD2. J lost 12 bases, V lost 5 bases, and 14 bases had no gene match. The CDR3 runs 16 residues. Germline V CDR1 and CDR2: MDHEN, SYDVKM. The variable domain in full, completed from reference TRBV28 and TRBJ2-7, reads DVKVTQSSRYLVKRTGEKVFLECVQDMDHENMFWYRQDPGLGLRLIYFSYDVKMKEKGDIPEGYSVSREKKERFSLILESASTNQTSMYLCASSPGTSGGLKGSYFGPGTRLTVT.

This sequence joins TRBV2 and TRBJ2-3; 7 positions match TRBD1. Losses at the gene ends were 7 bases for V and 4 bases for J; bases not matched to a gene: 5. The germline V gene encodes CDR1 SNHLY and CDR2 FYNNEI. CDR3 size: 13 residues. This CDR3 reads CASIFQGADTQYF. CDR3 sequence (DNA): TGTGCCAGCATATTTCAGGGGGCAGATACGCAGTATTTT. The entire variable domain, with the rest obtained from reference TRBV2 and TRBJ2-3, is as follows: EPEVTQTPSHQVTQMGQEVILRCVPISNHLYFYWYRQILGQKVEFLVSFYNNEISEKSEIFDDQFSVERPDGSNFTLKIRSTKLEDSAMYFCASIFQGADTQYFGPGTRLTVL.